These T cell receptor beta chains were read from a single sample in a study of blood T cell repertoires in COVID-19. Only in-frame clones appear in the TCRdb table, and some are missing; sequencing was by immunoSEQ multiplex PCR. The sample shows fewer than 250,000 clones, roughly 80% of them seen only once. The specimen was peripheral blood. The receptors originated from a woman aged 50 to 65 with acute or convalescent COVID-19. CDR3s include the opening cysteine and the closing phenylalanine or tryptophan. Fields, in order: CDR3 protein, V gene, CDR3 length.

CSASRSAGGFTDTEAFF,TRBV20-1,17
CASSQERGTPYNEQFF,TRBV14,16
CASSLGSLGQPQHF,TRBV7-2,14
CASSQGLGHEQYF,TRBV3-1/TRBV3-2,13
CASRTSAKNIQYF,TRBV19,13
CSASNGINQPQHF,TRBV20-1,13
CASGLDYRGYTF,TRBV12-5,12
CASSQGGSGNTIYF,TRBV11-3,14
CASSYTSGTKETQYF,TRBV6-2/TRBV6-3,15
CASSRNGAANEKLFF,TRBV7-2,15
CASWGRDEKLFF,TRBV6-1,12
CASSDYQGAGTDTQYF,TRBV6-1,16
CASSPRPGLGSPLHF,TRBV27,15
CATSSRGYSNQPQHF,TRBV15,15